The TCR beta chain described here comes from a study of T cells in tuberculosis. The assay was immunoSEQ multiplex PCR, and TCRdb's table has in-frame clones only and misses some. The table includes about 20,000 clones, more than 80% detected once. Germline CDR1 is MNHEY and CDR2 is SMNVEV (reference sequence). With 5 bases removed from V and 2 bases from J, the gap between germline ends came to 13 bases. This CDR3 has 14 residues. This TCR was recovered from a donor aged 10-29 years with latent tuberculosis or without tuberculosis infection. Material: PBMCs. This chain connects TRBV27 to TRBJ2-7; D gene unclear. In nucleotides, the CDR3 is TGTGCCAGCAGTCGCGGCCGAGAGGCCTACGAGCAGTACTTC. Protein sequence: CASSRGREAYEQYF.